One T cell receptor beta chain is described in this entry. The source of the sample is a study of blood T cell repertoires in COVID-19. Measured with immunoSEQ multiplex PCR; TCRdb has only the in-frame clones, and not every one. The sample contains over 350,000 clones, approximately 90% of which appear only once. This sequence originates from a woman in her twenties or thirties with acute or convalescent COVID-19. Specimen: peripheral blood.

CDR3 residues: CASSPGGETEAFF. In DNA, the CDR3 is TGTGCCAGCAGCCCTGGGGGGGAAACTGAAGCTTTCTTT. This chain links TRBV7-3 with TRBJ1-1; D is perhaps TRBD1 (5 bases). CDR1 and CDR2 (germline): SGHTA, FQGTGA. Trimming pared 5 bases from V and 5 bases from J, leaving 12 bases between. The CDR3 sequence is 13 residues long. Filled out from reference TRBV7-3 and TRBJ1-1, the complete variable domain reads GAGVSQTPSNKVTEKGKYVELRCDPISGHTALYWYRQSLGQGPEFLIYFQGTGAADDSGLPNDRFFAVRPEGSVSTLKIQRTERGDSAVYLCASSPGGETEAFFGQGTRLTVV.